Sequencing of this TCR beta chain was carried out in a study of OX40 agonist ivuxolimab in advanced cancers. The table came from immunoSEQ multiplex PCR; TCRdb's copy has only in-frame clones and leaves some out. The repertoire holds roughly 49,000 clones, with about 75% as singletons. Trimming cost V 6 bases and J 3 bases, with 9 bases left between them. This CDR3 has 12 amino acids. Per the germline V gene, CDR1 is LNHDA and CDR2 is SQIVND (reference sequence). The receptor's source is an adult with an advanced solid tumor such as melanoma, head and neck, liver or kidney cancer. The chain combines TRBV19 with TRBJ2-7; D is perhaps TRBD1 (6 bases). The sequencing here drew on CD4+ or CD8+ T cells sorted from blood, taken in a trial of the OX40 agonist ivuxolimab. DNA for the CDR3: TGTGCCAGTAGGGACAGTCACTACGAGCAGTACTTC. Encoded protein: CASRDSHYEQYF.